This T cell receptor beta chain was captured in a study of T cells in Graves' hyperthyroidism and ophthalmopathy. For the study at large: Sampling of peripheral blood happened at initial diagnosis, prior to any treatment.

Whole-study results and caveats: Also found in blood were most expanded thyroid clonotypes above 0.001.

Ophthalmopathy cases scored 3 or more on the Clinical Activity Score and 4 or more on NOSPECS grade, with duration below 3 months. Germline assignment: CDR1 SGDLS and CDR2 YYNGEE. V was pared by 0 bases and J by 5 bases, with 14 bases between. The CDR3 covers 15 residues. There were TCR beta CDR3 regions amplified from RNA transcripts. HTBI primers drove first-round RT-PCR of the TCR CDR3. TCRdb itself ran the multiplex PCR reads through MiXCR, one entry per CDR3 protein. Among approximately 520,000 distinct CDR3 sequences, around 22% were seen once, and the ten largest hold approximately 11%. As concerns this clonotype: The antigen is undetermined.

Sequencing was done on a sample of blood. This TCR derives from a woman younger than 45 with Graves' ophthalmopathy. This rearrangement joins TRBV9 to TRBJ2-5; D is unclear. The CDR3 here is CASSVATRPVETQYF. CDR3 sequence (DNA): TGTGCCAGCAGCGTAGCTACGAGGCCCGTTGAGACCCAGTACTTC.